This T cell receptor beta chain was sequenced in a study of response to subunit inactivated influenza vaccine. Notes on the study in general: Authors suggested seasonal influenza vaccinations each recruit few new T cells.

TCRdb itself ran the RT-PCR reads through MiXCR, one entry per CDR3 protein. The table lists a few hundred thousand distinct CDR3 sequences, 12% to 15% of them singletons. Trimming removed 0 bases from V and 2 bases from J, with 11 bases in between. Per the germline V gene, CDR1 is DFQATT and CDR2 is SNEGSKA (reference sequence). CDR3 length: 15 amino acids. The table lists this clonotype with a few counts. The target antigen is unknown. The sequenced sample was PBMCs from blood, obtained roughly 12 days after vaccination. This receptor was taken from a man between 45 and 60 years old who received an inactivated influenza vaccine. The genes are TRBV20-1 and TRBJ1-5; possibly TRBD1 for D (6 bases). CDR3 protein: CSAREGGAGNQPQHF. The CDR3 DNA is TGCAGTGCTAGAGAGGGGGGCGCCGGCAATCAGCCCCAGCATTTT.